This TCR beta chain came from a study of beta chain features in type 1 diabetes. CDR1 is LNHNV, CDR2 YYDKDF, per germline (reference sequence). This CDR3 spans 17 amino acids. V was pared by 1 base and J by 4 bases, with 11 bases of the junction left unmatched. A few counts support this clone. Sorting with CD45RO/CCR7/CD25/CD127/CD95/CD27 yielded naive, central memory, regulatory and stem-like memory CD4+ cells. The study reverse transcribed the entire isolated RNA, so it sequenced expressed TCRB transcripts. Method: immunoSEQ multiplex PCR; TCRdb's copy keeps in-frame clones and lacks some. The table records 900,000 or so clones, under 20% of them present only once.

The gene calls are TRBV15 and TRBJ2-7, with 9 positions matching TRBD2. The TCR was taken from a woman aged 18-29 years in good health. Material: naive CD4+ T cells from blood. The CDR3: CATSRGGSGRFGYEQYF. The DNA of the CDR3 is TGTGCCACCAGCAGAGGCGGTAGCGGGAGATTTGGGTACGAGCAGTACTTC.